The 18 T cell receptor beta chains presented below share a single source sample, sequenced in a study of cytomegalovirus exposure and HLA in healthy donors. The study ran its PCR with 60 Vbeta and 13 Jbeta primers. Profiling relied on immunoSEQ multiplex PCR, and the TCRdb table lists in-frame clones only, not all of them. The table gives 40,000 to 45,000 clones; the top ten clones make up under 2% of it. The specimen was PBMCs. All receptors come from a woman aged 25 to 45 in good health and CMV-seronegative.

The chain uses TRBV9 and TRBJ2-7; 8 nucleotides agree with TRBD2. Per the germline V gene, CDR1 is SGDLS and CDR2 is YYNGEE. The V segment lost 3 bases and the J segment 4 bases; nucleotides outside the gene matches: 12. The CDR3 runs to 16 residues. The CDR3 nucleotides are TGTGCCAGCAGCGCCCTTCCACTAGCGGCCGAGTACGAGCAGTACTTC. Translated, it gives CASSALPLAAEYEQYF.

The chain joins TRBV7-2 to TRBJ2-1, with TRBD2 matching 8 bases. Germline V gives CDR1 SGHTA, CDR2 FQGNSA. This CDR3 has 13 amino acids. V lost 2 bases and J lost 10; bases outside the gene matches: 4. CDR3 sequence reads: CASSLSPGGEQFF. The CDR3 bases are TGTGCCAGCAGCTTATCCCCGGGAGGGGAGCAGTTCTTC.

V is TRBV19 and J is TRBJ1-5; 7 bases fit TRBD1. Germline V lookup: CDR1 LNHDA, CDR2 SQIVND (reference sequence). The CDR3 sequence is 14 residues long. The junction had 2 bases not matched to a gene; V was cut back by 3 bases and J by 3 bases. The CDR3 bases are TGTGCCAGTAGTATTGGGACAGACAATCAGCCCCAGCATTTT. The encoded protein is CASSIGTDNQPQHF.

CDR3: CASSQSTDTQYF. The CDR3 nucleotides read TGCGCCAGCAGTCAAAGCACAGATACGCAGTATTTT. The chain combines TRBV5-1 with TRBJ2-3; D remains ambiguous. The ends were cut back, 5 bases at V and 0 bases at J, with 4 bases in the middle. This CDR3 region has 12 residues. Germline CDR1 SGHRS, CDR2 YFSETQ.

The chain recombines TRBV7-2 with TRBJ2-7; TRBD1 agrees at 9 bases. V lost 5 bases and J lost 0; bases outside the gene matches: 5. This CDR3 has 15 amino acids. From germline, CDR1 is SGHTA and CDR2 FQGNSA. DNA for the CDR3: TGTGCCAGCAGCCCTGGGACAGGGCACTCCTACGAGCAGTACTTC. It yields the protein CASSPGTGHSYEQYF. Supplemented by reference TRBV7-2 and TRBJ2-7, the full variable domain reads GAGVSQSPSNKVTEKGKDVELRCDPISGHTALYWYRQSLGQGLEFLIYFQGNSAPDKSGLPSDRFSAERTGGSVSTLTIQRTQQEDSAVYLCASSPGTGHSYEQYFGPGTRLTVT.

The genes are TRBV4-2 and TRBJ1-2; the match to TRBD1 covers 8 bases. Germline values: CDR1 LGHNA, CDR2 YNFKEQ. This CDR3 contains 14 residues. With 3 bases clipped from V and 5 bases from J, the junction kept 5 bases outside the gene matches. The CDR3 DNA sequence: TGTGCCAGCAGCCAGGACAGGGTAAAATATGGCTACACCTTC. It specifies CASSQDRVKYGYTF.

The V and J genes are TRBV4-3 and TRBJ1-2, with unresolved D. The CDR3 loop spans 16 amino acids. V lost 0 bases, J lost 3 bases, and 14 bases lay in between. CDR1 LGHNA and CDR2 YSLEER come from the germline V gene. This CDR3 reads CASSQEQISGYYGYTF. For the CDR3, the DNA is TGCGCCAGCAGCCAAGAACAGATATCGGGGTACTATGGCTACACCTTC.

This chain joins TRBV7-3 and TRBJ2-3, with D hard to call. The V end was cut by 0 bases, the J end by 4 bases, with 5 bases between. This CDR3 spans 13 amino acids. The V gene's germline CDR1 is SGHTA and CDR2 FQGTGA. The CDR3 DNA follows: TGTGCCAGCAGCTTAACGTCGGCAGATACGCAGTATTTT. Protein product: CASSLTSADTQYF.

The chain uses TRBV5-1 and TRBJ2-1; 7 bases line up with TRBD2. The CDR3 covers 12 residues. V shed 6 bases, J shed 7 bases, and the junction held 4 bases outside the gene matches. CDR1 is SGHRS and CDR2 is YFSETQ in the germline V gene. CDR3 residues: CASMGSGNEQFF. For the CDR3, the DNA is TGCGCCAGCATGGGTAGCGGGAATGAGCAGTTCTTC.

The J gene is TRBJ2-2, the V gene TRBV18, with 8 nucleotides matching TRBD2. The germline V gene encodes CDR1 KGHSH and CDR2 LQKENI. Germline trimming cut 1 base from V and 4 bases from J; bases unmatched to any gene: 5. The CDR3 has 16 residues. Here the CDR3 reads CASSPRREAPTGELFF. The CDR3 region has the DNA TGTGCCAGCTCACCACGGCGGGAGGCCCCCACCGGGGAGCTGTTTTTT.

This chain links TRBV19 with TRBJ2-7, with 8 bases identical to TRBD2. Per the germline V gene, CDR1 is LNHDA and CDR2 is SQIVND (reference sequence). CDR3 length equals 16 residues. V trimming: 5 bases; J trimming: 2 bases; junction bases outside the gene matches: 11. The CDR3 sequence is CASSLRAGASTYEQYF. The DNA of the CDR3 is TGTGCCAGTAGTCTTAGAGCGGGAGCGTCCACCTACGAGCAGTACTTC.

The chain combines TRBV4-2 with TRBJ2-7; possibly TRBD1 for D (6 bases). The CDR3 extends over 15 amino acids. Germline V gene sequence: CDR1 LGHNA, CDR2 YNFKEQ. V was clipped by 1 base and J by 0 bases, with 10 bases between them. CDR3 DNA sequence: TGTGCCAGCAGCCAAGCAGGGGATCGCTCCTACGAGCAGTACTTC. The encoded protein is CASSQAGDRSYEQYF.

This sequence joins TRBV7-3 and TRBJ2-1, with 12 bases fitting TRBD2. Trimming cost V 4 bases and J 9 bases; bases outside gene matches: 13. The CDR3 sequence is 17 residues long. Germline V gives CDR1 SGHTA, CDR2 FQGTGA. In DNA form, the CDR3 reads TGTGCCAGCAGCTCAAACGGGGGCCTAGCGGGAGGGGGTGAGCAGTTCTTC. Protein sequence: CASSSNGGLAGGGEQFF.

The chain recombines TRBV7-8 with TRBJ2-5; 8 bases match TRBD2. Looked up from germline, CDR1 is SGHVS and CDR2 is FQNEAQ. This CDR3 comprises 17 residues. After removal of 2 bases from V and 3 bases from J, the junction contained 11 bases not matched to a gene. The CDR3 protein is CASSLQGSGMWEETQYF. The CDR3 nucleotides read TGTGCCAGCAGCTTACAGGGTAGCGGGATGTGGGAAGAGACCCAGTACTTC.

The rearrangement joins TRBV2 to TRBJ2-1, with 7 bases that match TRBD1. CDR3 length equals 18 residues. The V gene's germline CDR1 is SNHLY and CDR2 FYNNEI. Unmatched junction bases numbered 12, after V lost 4 bases and J lost 0 bases. The DNA of the CDR3 is TGTGCCAGCAGTGTCGGGGACAGCACCTTCGACTCCTACAATGAGCAGTTCTTC. Its protein is CASSVGDSTFDSYNEQFF.

V and J are TRBV4-1 and TRBJ2-7, with 8 bases lining up with TRBD1. V lost 4 bases to trimming and J lost 4 bases; unmatched junction nucleotides: 6. The CDR3 extends over 14 amino acids. Germline CDR1 reads MGHRA; CDR2 reads YSYEKL. The CDR3 nucleotides read TGCGCCAGCAGCCCAGGGACAGGTATTTACGAGCAGTACTTC. It encodes CASSPGTGIYEQYF.

The CDR3 DNA is TGTGCCAGCAGACGGACAGGGGTGAACGAGCAGTACTTC. Amino acids: CASRRTGVNEQYF. This chain connects TRBV6-1 to TRBJ2-7, with TRBD1 matching 9 bases. The CDR3 runs to 13 residues. Germline trimming cut 6 bases from V and 5 bases from J; bases unmatched to any gene: 5. Germline V lookup: CDR1 MNHNS, CDR2 SASEGT.

Points on this clone: The junction does not match germline at one end; this may be a read error. The rearrangement joins TRBV28 to TRBJ2-1, with 7 bases aligning to TRBD2. The germline V gene has CDR1 MDHEN and CDR2 SYDVKM. This CDR3 has 17 residues. The DNA for the CDR3 is TGTGCCAGCAGTCGGGGCGGGAGAGTCTACTCCGACAATGAGCAGTTCTTC. Encoded protein: CASSRGGRVYSDNEQFF.